The rows below give T cell receptor beta chains drawn from one sample of a study of blood T cell repertoires in COVID-19. The method was immunoSEQ multiplex PCR; TCRdb's version includes in-frame clones alone and lacks a portion of them. The table has hundreds of thousands of clones, roughly 88% seen once; the top ten hold around 2.1%. The specimen was PBMCs or T cells enriched from blood (not recorded which). The source of these receptors is a man younger than 45 who had recovered from COVID-19. The CDR3 runs from the conserved cysteine through the conserved F or W. The D gene is left open where the match is weak. Only some rows state a clone size, as once, few, many or a class for expanded clones.

j_gene	v_gene	abundance	d_gene	CDR3aa
TRBJ1-2	TRBV6-6	few	TRBD1	CASSYSTGQGDSYTF
TRBJ2-3	TRBV30	-	TRBD1	CAWGGTGGKTDTQYF
TRBJ2-7	TRBV30	-	TRBD1	CAWGTASYEQYF
TRBJ1-1	TRBV2	many	-	CASSDYFRNTEAFF
TRBJ1-2	TRBV7-2	-	-	CASSPDRSYGYTF
TRBJ2-2	TRBV27	-	-	CASSSTGTTNTGELFF
TRBJ1-5	TRBV27	-	TRBD1	CASSLGQGNSQPQHF
TRBJ1-2	TRBV6-5	-	-	CAGQTASNYGYTF
TRBJ2-3	TRBV6-1	-	-	CASSELRAAGTDTQYF
TRBJ1-1	TRBV2	-	-	CASDRGRGNTEAFF
TRBJ1-1	TRBV9	-	-	CASSVSSGSGTEAFF
TRBJ1-3	TRBV6-5	-	-	CASSYRGQHSGNTIYF
TRBJ1-1	TRBV11-2	-	TRBD1	CASSINGVGTGVVNTEAFF
TRBJ1-5	TRBV2	many	-	CASTQDRNNQPQHF
TRBJ2-2	TRBV7-2	-	-	CASSLGRGVGELFF
TRBJ2-4	TRBV6-5	-	-	CASLYRDPTNIQYF
TRBJ2-3	TRBV4-1	-	TRBD1	CASSQGQGAADTQYF
TRBJ2-2	TRBV2	-	TRBD1	CASKGQGAGELFF
TRBJ2-3	TRBV7-2	-	-	CASSLGQRGTDTQYF
TRBJ2-7	TRBV6-5	-	TRBD2	CATMGLPGRYEQYF
TRBJ2-3	TRBV19	-	TRBD2	CASAVGGTHTDTQYF
TRBJ2-5	TRBV30	-	TRBD1	CAWSIWGTVQETQYF
TRBJ2-3	TRBV5-1	-	TRBD2	CASSFTSGTDTQYF
TRBJ2-1	TRBV12-3/TRBV12-4	-	-	CASIPDTDNEQFF
TRBJ2-3	TRBV25-1	-	TRBD2	CASSEGRLAGGGDTQYF
TRBJ2-7	TRBV11-2	once	-	CASSLDGRVYSYEQYF
TRBJ1-3	TRBV23-1	-	-	CASSQSGREPSSGNTIYF
TRBJ2-2	TRBV27	-	-	CASSYWDWLNTGELFF
TRBJ2-1	TRBV10-3	-	-	CATNRDRGSEQFF
TRBJ1-5	TRBV19	-	TRBD1	CASSLGGGGYQPQHF
TRBJ1-1	TRBV7-3	-	-	CASSTDWNTEAFF
TRBJ1-1	TRBV5-4	once	-	CASSSAQTNEAFF
TRBJ2-5	TRBV2	-	TRBD2	CASSIGTSGETQYF
TRBJ1-1	TRBV30	-	-	CAWSVRRGTEAFF
TRBJ1-5	TRBV19	-	-	CASSIVRAINQPQHF
TRBJ1-5	TRBV30	-	-	CAWSKAGSNQPQHF
TRBJ2-1	TRBV9	-	-	CASSVGGGLIYNEQFF
TRBJ2-7	TRBV3-1/TRBV3-2	-	TRBD1	CASSQEGEDRGAYEQYF
TRBJ1-2	TRBV30	-	-	CAWSVGAHREGYTF
TRBJ2-1	TRBV6-1	-	-	CASSESGGPYNEQFF